The source of this T cell receptor (beta chain) is a study of blood T cells in healthy people across ages. Notes on the study in general: In these data, TCR beta diversity tracked strongly with naive T cell percentage.

Then a second PCR, running roughly 7 to 11 cycles, was carried out with a sample-barcoded 5' primer and a J-beta primer mix. Researchers report that each sample yielded at least 2.5 million CDR3-containing paired-end reads. TCRdb re-analysed the 5' RACE reads in MiXCR, keeping a single row per CDR3 protein. Seen here are hundreds of thousands of distinct CDR3 sequences, about 56% observed once, and the top ten hold roughly 26%. The CDR3 sequence is 12 residues long. Germline V gene lookup returns CDR1 LGHDT and CDR2 YNNKEL (reference sequence). J was trimmed by 4 bases and V by 8 bases; bases with no gene match: 4. This clonotype showed up just once. The antigen remains undetermined. Each donor gave around 9.3 milliliters of peripheral blood.

This chain joins TRBV3-1 and TRBJ1-1, with TRBD1 matching over 7 bases. This receptor was taken from a man between 40 and 49 years old in good health. The source material was blood. The CDR3 DNA follows: TGTGCCAGCGACAGGGCCGGCACTGAAGCTTTCTTT. Its protein product is CASDRAGTEAFF.